Listed here are 4 T cell receptor beta chains from one sample, sequenced in a study of identical twins. TCRdb ran MiXCR on the 5' RACE reads and lists one entry per CDR3 protein. The data show hundreds of thousands of distinct CDR3 sequences, about 20% seen once. The same data also went into a second study, on T cells expressing NK-cell markers.

Sequencing input: PBMCs. All receptors derive from a young woman in good health.

The chain uses TRBV10-3 and TRBJ2-3; 8 bases are a match to TRBD2. This CDR3 is built from 15 residues. Germline V gene sequence: CDR1 ENHRY, CDR2 SYGVKD. Germline trimming cut 4 bases from V and 4 bases from J; bases unmatched to any gene: 7. The CDR3 loop reads CAISVGTRTADTQYF. CDR3 sequence (DNA): TGTGCCATCAGTGTTGGGACTAGAACAGCAGATACGCAGTATTTT.

J is TRBJ2-1 and V is TRBV6-2 or TRBV6-3, with D possibly being TRBD2 (5 bases). Germline V gene lookup returns CDR1 MNHEY and CDR2 SVGEGT. The CDR3 covers 14 residues. V lost 4 bases to trimming and J lost 1 base, with 8 bases between them. This CDR3 is CASSWTPSYNEQFF. The CDR3 DNA is TGTGCCAGCAGTTGGACTCCATCCTACAATGAGCAGTTCTTC.

The V and J genes are TRBV10-3 and TRBJ2-5; D assignment may be TRBD1 or TRBD2 (5 bases each). CDR1 and CDR2 from the germline V gene are ENHRY and SYGVKD. Trimming removed 6 bases from V and 7 bases from J, with 15 bases in between. The CDR3 is made up of 13 amino acids. The CDR3 here is CAIRGVDGGTQYF. Written as DNA, the CDR3 is TGTGCCATCAGGGGGGTTGACGGCGGGACCCAGTACTTC.

V usage is TRBV3-1 and J usage is TRBJ1-1; D perhaps matches TRBD1 (5 bases). V lost 4 bases and J 1 base, leaving 10 bases between the germline ends. Per germline, CDR1 LGHDT and CDR2 YNNKEL (reference sequence). The CDR3 runs 14 residues. CDR3: CASSRGHGNTEAFF. The CDR3 DNA reads as TGTGCCAGCAGCCGCGGACACGGGAACACTGAAGCTTTCTTT.